The source of this T cell receptor beta chain is a study of spatial heterogeneity in lung cancer (dated by TCRdb to between 2017 and 2020). Turning to the overall study: Beta-chain transcripts were consistently detected in greater numbers than alpha-chain transcripts, which likely reflects a higher abundance of beta-chain transcripts. In the raw uncorrected reads, each unique combination of TCR and UMI appeared more than ten times on average. Both alpha and beta chains were TCR-sequenced in approximately 220 tumor regions, around 64 matched nontumor lung samples and 55 to 60 PBMC samples obtained at surgery. Nonsynonymous mutation counts, determined by whole-exome sequencing of tumor tissue, were related to features of the TCR repertoire. TCR alpha and beta repertoires were quantitatively compared across multiple tumor regions, matched nontumor lung and blood in non-small cell lung cancer. Overall results and qualifications from the work: Confirming at a functional level the hypothesis that regional TCRs recognize regional mutations was considered to require additional single-cell paired TCR alpha and beta sequencing. Ubiquitous expanded tumor TCRs were found in blood more often at tumor resection than at routine follow-up.

This clonotype came up many times. The antigen this receptor binds is unknown. Base qualities are missing; no much larger clone stands one base away. V is cut by 5 bases and J by 4 bases, and the space between the germline ends is 8 bases. CDR1 and CDR2 (SGHAT, FQNNGV) derive from the germline V gene. Taken from cysteine to phenylalanine, the CDR3 has 13 residues. This entry keeps only the CDR3 DNA: 39 bases, framed from base 1. Receptor amplification or capture employed 5' RACE. The sample was run on a NextSeq 500. In the TCR library protocol, a unique molecular identifier was attached to each TCR cDNA molecule so that PCR and sequencing errors could be corrected. On the authors' methods: TCR identification, UMI-based error correction and CDR3 extraction were performed with Decombinator tools. Expanded TCRs were defined as those above a frequency of 2 per 1,000, corresponding to the top 1% of the tumor frequency distribution. Rényi diversity was computed with the R vegan package after subsampling each repertoire 100 times to 5,000 TCRs. CDR3 similarity networks were built from amino acid triplet string-kernel similarity, with CDR3s being connected when pairwise similarity was above 0.82. TCRdb itself trimmed the public reads at Q25 with fastp, ran MiXCR and retained productive beta chains. Each CDR3 protein gets just one entry, which takes the most common genes and DNA from the rows behind it. TCRdb's processing, not the authors' own work, is the source of the V and J calls. This sample holds about 23,000 distinct CDR3 sequences; 4% to 6% were observed only once. Together, the top ten hold 4.5% to 6.5% of the sample.

The sample's time point, from its label and the paper: sample taken at primary tumor resection. Whole RNA extracted from tumor and nontumor lung tissue, or from cryopreserved PBMC samples, was used for TCR sequencing without cell sorting. Samples were obtained from about 75 patients with early-stage, untreated non-small cell lung cancer from the lung TRACERx cohort. Patients were selected for TCR sequencing only if sufficient RNA was available from at least two tumor regions. The clonotype comes from a male donor with early-stage non-small cell lung cancer. The material sequenced was PBMCs, taken at surgery. The V and J genes are TRBV11-2 and TRBJ2-2; TRBD1 is possibly the D segment (5 matching bases). In nucleotides, the sequence is TGTGCCAGCAGCCTACAGGTCACCGGGGAGCTGTTTTTT. This gives the protein CASSLQVTGELFF.